A selection of T cell receptor beta chains follows, all from one sample in a study of blood T cells in healthy people across ages. TCRdb itself ran the 5' RACE reads through MiXCR, one entry per CDR3 protein. In the table there are 1,300,000 or so distinct CDR3 sequences, approximately 59% of which are singletons. Sequenced material: blood. The receptors come from a man younger than 35 in good health. CDR3s include the opening cysteine and the closing phenylalanine or tryptophan. Each record gives: J gene, CDR3 length, V gene, CDR3 protein.

TRBJ1-2 16 TRBV9 CASSVALQGPNYGYTF
TRBJ1-6 14 TRBV4-1 CASSQYTEKVPLHF
TRBJ2-5 16 TRBV4-1 CASSPLWTADYETQYF
TRBJ2-5 15 TRBV4-1 CASSQESQGLETQYF
TRBJ2-5 13 TRBV6-5 CASSDDSGETQYF
TRBJ2-4 11 TRBV29-1 CSINRDRVEYF
TRBJ2-2 19 TRBV28 CASSGTGLAGGLHTGELFF
TRBJ1-2 14 TRBV11-2 CASSSTTGGDGYTF
TRBJ2-5 14 TRBV2 CASSGTDLQETQYF
TRBJ1-5 13 TRBV12-3/TRBV12-4 CASRATGPQPQHF
TRBJ2-7 15 TRBV3-1 CASSQSSGRAHEQYF
TRBJ2-1 14 TRBV9 CASSVPGRANEQFF
TRBJ1-1 13 TRBV6-6 CASKTGGGTEAFF
TRBJ2-6 15 TRBV12-3/TRBV12-4 CASSPSAWGANVLTF
TRBJ1-4 13 TRBV4-2 CASSAGGKEKLFF
TRBJ2-3 14 TRBV10-3 CAISAVPSTDTQYF
TRBJ2-1 15 TRBV12-3/TRBV12-4 CASSFEQRTYNEQFF
TRBJ2-1 14 TRBV11-2 CASSLDRAKNEQFF
TRBJ2-1 13 TRBV29-1 CSVGGTRVDEQFF
TRBJ2-1 13 TRBV14 CASSQSKRSEQFF
TRBJ1-5 13 TRBV19 CASRKGAEQPQHF
TRBJ1-2 11 TRBV29-1 CSVDGEMGYTF
TRBJ1-6 13 TRBV7-9 CASSPDRYSPLHF
TRBJ1-1 15 TRBV7-9 CASSPAGHPNTEAFF
TRBJ2-7 11 TRBV29-1 CSGTDLYEQYF
TRBJ2-6 17 TRBV3-1 CASSLGTAISGANVLTF
TRBJ2-7 12 TRBV24-1 CATSDLSGEQYF
TRBJ2-3 14 TRBV20-1 CSANSGASTDTQYF
TRBJ2-7 14 TRBV4-1 CASSREPAGYEQYF